One sample yielded the 5 T cell receptor beta chains listed below, sequenced in a study of T cell repertoires in cytomegalovirus infection. TCRdb called the reads again in MiXCR, with one record for every CDR3 protein. This table holds some 350,000 distinct CDR3 sequences, 25% to 30% found once. What these receptors recognize is not known. Sequencing used cultured PBMCs, obtained from culture after CMV antigen stimulation. These receptors all come from a human donor in good health (CMV status not recorded). Some clones in this sample may be carry-over from other donors' samples.

Many counts were recorded for this clonotype. This chain joins TRBV10-3 and TRBJ1-2, with D perhaps matching TRBD1 (5 bases). The V gene lost 6 bases and the J gene lost 6 bases, with 20 bases spanning the gap. There are 15 residues in the CDR3. Germline V gives CDR1 ENHRY, CDR2 SYGVKD. CDR3 bases: TGTGCCATCAGCGGTTCCGCGAAGGGGTCGGATGGCTACACCTTC. It codes for CAISGSAKGSDGYTF.

The gene calls are TRBV5-5 and TRBJ2-3, with 10 bases fitting TRBD1. Per germline, CDR1 SGHKS and CDR2 YYEKEE (reference sequence). The CDR3 runs 16 residues. V gave up 3 bases and J gave up 4 bases; unmatched junction bases: 8. This CDR3 is CASSWTGGTVPDTQYF. In nucleotides, the CDR3 is TGTGCCAGCAGCTGGACAGGGGGGACAGTCCCAGATACGCAGTATTTT.

This clonotype was seen a single time. This sequence joins TRBV11-1 and TRBJ2-3; 8 bases map to TRBD2. V trimming: 6 bases; J trimming: 4 bases; junction bases outside the gene matches: 6. The germline V gene encodes CDR1 SGHAT and CDR2 FQDESV (reference sequence). CDR3 size: 14 residues. This CDR3 reads CASRSGRGADTQYF. The CDR3 nucleotides are TGTGCCAGCAGAAGCGGGAGAGGGGCAGATACGCAGTATTTT.

The V call is TRBV20-1, the J call TRBJ1-1; 7 bases fit TRBD1. CDR1 and CDR2 from the germline V gene are DFQATT and SNEGSKA (reference sequence). CDR3 length: 14 residues. After removal of 4 bases from V and 2 bases from J, the junction contained 7 bases not matched to a gene. In DNA, the CDR3 is TGCAGTGCTATCAGTACAGGGGCCAACACTGAAGCTTTCTTT. Its protein is CSAISTGANTEAFF.

This clonotype was observed many times. The V call is TRBV4-1, the J call TRBJ2-7, with TRBD1 identical over 8 bases. This CDR3 contains 16 residues. Germline values: CDR1 MGHRA, CDR2 YSYEKL. The ends lost 1 base at V and 3 bases at J; junction bases unmatched: 8. The CDR3 loop reads CASSQAGTGRNYEQYF. The CDR3, as DNA: TGCGCCAGCAGCCAAGCCGGGACAGGACGGAACTACGAGCAGTACTTC.